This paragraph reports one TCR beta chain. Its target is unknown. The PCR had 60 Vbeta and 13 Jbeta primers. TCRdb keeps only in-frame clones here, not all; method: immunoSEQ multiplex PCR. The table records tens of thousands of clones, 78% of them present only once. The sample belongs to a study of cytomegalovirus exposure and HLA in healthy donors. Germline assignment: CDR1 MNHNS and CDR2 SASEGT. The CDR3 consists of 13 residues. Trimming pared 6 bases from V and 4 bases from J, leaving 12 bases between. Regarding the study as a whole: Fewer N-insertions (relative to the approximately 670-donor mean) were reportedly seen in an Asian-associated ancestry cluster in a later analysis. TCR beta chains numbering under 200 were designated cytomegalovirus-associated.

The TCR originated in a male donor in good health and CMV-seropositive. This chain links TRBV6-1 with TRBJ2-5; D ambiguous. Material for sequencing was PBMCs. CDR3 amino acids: CASSYRFPETQYF. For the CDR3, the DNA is TGTGCCAGCAGCTATCGCTTCCCAGAGACCCAGTACTTC.